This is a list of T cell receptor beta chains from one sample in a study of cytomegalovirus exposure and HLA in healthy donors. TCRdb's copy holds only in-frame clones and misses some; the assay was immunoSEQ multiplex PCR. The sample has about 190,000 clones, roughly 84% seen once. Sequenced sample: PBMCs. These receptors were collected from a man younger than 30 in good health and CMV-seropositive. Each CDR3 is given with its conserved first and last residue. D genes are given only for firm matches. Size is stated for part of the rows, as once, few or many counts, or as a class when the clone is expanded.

cdr3_nt: TGTGCCAGTAGTACACAGTCAAAAGAGACCCAGTACTTC
cdr3_aa: CASSTQSKETQYF
clone_size: once
v_call: TRBV19
d_call: NA
j_call: TRBJ2-5

cdr3_nt: TGTGCCAGCAGTTACTCGTCAGGGGTCGATGAGCAGTTCTTC
cdr3_aa: CASSYSSGVDEQFF
clone_size: NA
v_call: TRBV6-5
d_call: NA
j_call: TRBJ2-1

cdr3_nt: TGTGCCAGCAGCCGAGAGAGTGGCTACACCTTC
cdr3_aa: CASSRESGYTF
clone_size: NA
v_call: TRBV9
d_call: NA
j_call: TRBJ1-2

cdr3_nt: TGTGCCAGCAGTCCGAGCGAAATGGGACATCGGAGCTACACCTTC
cdr3_aa: CASSPSEMGHRSYTF
clone_size: NA
v_call: TRBV2
d_call: NA
j_call: TRBJ1-2

cdr3_nt: TGTGCCAGCAGCTTCTCCAGGGGGCCCTACGAGCAGTACTTC
cdr3_aa: CASSFSRGPYEQYF
clone_size: NA
v_call: TRBV7-2
d_call: TRBD1
j_call: TRBJ2-7

cdr3_nt: TGTGCCTGGAGTGGGGGGAGGCTAGCCCAAGCCCAGTACTTC
cdr3_aa: CAWSGGRLAQAQYF
clone_size: NA
v_call: TRBV30
d_call: NA
j_call: TRBJ2-5

cdr3_nt: TGTGCCAGCAGAACCGGGACTAGCTATGAGCAGTTCTTC
cdr3_aa: CASRTGTSYEQFF
clone_size: NA
v_call: TRBV27
d_call: TRBD2
j_call: TRBJ2-1

cdr3_nt: TGCGCCAGCAGCCTGGGACTAGCGGGAGGCTATGAGCAGTTCTTC
cdr3_aa: CASSLGLAGGYEQFF
clone_size: NA
v_call: TRBV5-1
d_call: TRBD2
j_call: TRBJ2-1

cdr3_nt: TGTGCCACCAGCAGAACAGGGGGTCGCTACGAGCAGTACTTC
cdr3_aa: CATSRTGGRYEQYF
clone_size: NA
v_call: TRBV15
d_call: TRBD1
j_call: TRBJ2-7

cdr3_nt: TGTGCCAGCAGTGCACTAGCGGGAGTCCCCGATACGCAGTATTTT
cdr3_aa: CASSALAGVPDTQYF
clone_size: NA
v_call: TRBV28
d_call: TRBD2
j_call: TRBJ2-3

cdr3_nt: TGTGCCAGCTCACCGGTCTGGACTAGCGGGAGTGTCCACAATGAGCAGTTCTTC
cdr3_aa: CASSPVWTSGSVHNEQFF
clone_size: NA
v_call: TRBV18
d_call: TRBD2
j_call: TRBJ2-1

cdr3_nt: TGTGCCAGTAGTATAGATAGGGGGCAGTCCTACGAGCAGTACTTC
cdr3_aa: CASSIDRGQSYEQYF
clone_size: NA
v_call: TRBV19
d_call: TRBD1
j_call: TRBJ2-7

cdr3_nt: TGTGCCAGCAGCGTAATCTCCGGGAGCTCCTACAATGAGCAGTTCTTC
cdr3_aa: CASSVISGSSYNEQFF
clone_size: medium-sized
v_call: TRBV11-2
d_call: NA
j_call: TRBJ2-1

cdr3_nt: TGTGCCAGCAGTTACCGGGGGGCGGGTTCCTACGAGCAGTACTTC
cdr3_aa: CASSYRGAGSYEQYF
clone_size: NA
v_call: TRBV6-5
d_call: NA
j_call: TRBJ2-7

cdr3_nt: TGCAGCGTTGCGGGAGATCCGGGGGGCATCTACAATGAGCAGTTCTTC
cdr3_aa: CSVAGDPGGIYNEQFF
clone_size: few
v_call: TRBV29-1
d_call: NA
j_call: TRBJ2-1

cdr3_nt: TGTGCCTGGAGTAAGACTAGCGGGAGGCCAGATACGCAGTATTTT
cdr3_aa: CAWSKTSGRPDTQYF
clone_size: NA
v_call: TRBV30
d_call: TRBD2
j_call: TRBJ2-3

cdr3_nt: TGTGCCAGCAGTACCGCCGGCTCCGGACTAAGGCCCCCCTACGAGCAGTACTTC
cdr3_aa: CASSTAGSGLRPPYEQYF
clone_size: NA
v_call: TRBV27
d_call: NA
j_call: TRBJ2-7

cdr3_nt: TGTGCCAGCCTAACTAACAGGGGACTGTACGAGCAGTACTTC
cdr3_aa: CASLTNRGLYEQYF
clone_size: NA
v_call: TRBV28
d_call: NA
j_call: TRBJ2-7

cdr3_nt: TGTGCCAGCAGTCCCATTCAGGGGCGCACAGATACGCAGTATTTT
cdr3_aa: CASSPIQGRTDTQYF
clone_size: NA
v_call: TRBV27
d_call: NA
j_call: TRBJ2-3

cdr3_nt: TGTGCCAGCAGTGAGCAAGGGGTTCTCACTGAAGCTTTCTTT
cdr3_aa: CASSEQGVLTEAFF
clone_size: once
v_call: TRBV2
d_call: NA
j_call: TRBJ1-1

cdr3_nt: TGCGCCAGCCGTCAGACAGGGGAAAGCCCCAATGAGCAGTTCTTC
cdr3_aa: CASRQTGESPNEQFF
clone_size: NA
v_call: TRBV4-3
d_call: TRBD1
j_call: TRBJ2-1

cdr3_nt: TGTGCCAGCAGCCAAGAGTGGGACAATAATGAAAAACTGTTTTTT
cdr3_aa: CASSQEWDNNEKLFF
clone_size: once
v_call: TRBV4-2
d_call: NA
j_call: TRBJ1-4

cdr3_nt: TGTGCCAGCAGCTTAACCGAGGACTTAGGGCAGTACTTC
cdr3_aa: CASSLTEDLGQYF
clone_size: NA
v_call: TRBV7-2
d_call: NA
j_call: TRBJ2-7

cdr3_nt: TGTGCCAGTCACCCGGGGAGCTCCTACGAGCAGTACTTC
cdr3_aa: CASHPGSSYEQYF
clone_size: NA
v_call: TRBV6-6
d_call: NA
j_call: TRBJ2-7

cdr3_nt: TGTGCCAGCAGTTTGGGCAGGGGGAACACTGAAGCTTTCTTT
cdr3_aa: CASSLGRGNTEAFF
clone_size: NA
v_call: TRBV27
d_call: NA
j_call: TRBJ1-1

cdr3_nt: TGTGCCATCAGTGAGGTAGGGGACAGGGGGCATCAGCCCCAGCATTTT
cdr3_aa: CAISEVGDRGHQPQHF
clone_size: NA
v_call: TRBV10-3
d_call: TRBD1
j_call: TRBJ1-5

cdr3_nt: TGTGCCAGCAGCGTAGCCCCCCTGGGGCTAGCGGGAGGGACTACGTACGAGCAGTACTTC
cdr3_aa: CASSVAPLGLAGGTTYEQYF
clone_size: NA
v_call: TRBV9
d_call: TRBD2
j_call: TRBJ2-7